Following are 3 T cell receptor beta chains from one sample sequenced in a study of blood T cell repertoires in COVID-19. Profiled with immunoSEQ multiplex PCR; TCRdb holds only in-frame clones, not every one. The sample records some 220,000 clones, more than 65% being singletons. Sequenced material: peripheral blood. The receptors stem from a man aged 50-60 years with active or convalescent COVID-19.

The chain employs TRBV19 and TRBJ1-1, with TRBD1 as a possible D gene (5 bases). Between the trimmed V and J ends, which lost 2 bases and 2 bases, there was a span of 6 bases. Germline CDR1 reads LNHDA; CDR2 reads SQIVND (reference sequence). The CDR3 consists of 13 residues. DNA for the CDR3: TGTGCCAGTAGTATACAGGGTAACACTGAAGCTTTCTTT. It is translated as CASSIQGNTEAFF. Full variable domain (outside the CDR3, taken from reference TRBV19 and TRBJ1-1): DGGITQSPKYLFRKEGQNVTLSCEQNLNHDAMYWYRQDPGQGLRLIYYSQIVNDFQKGDIAEGYSVSREKKESFPLTVTSAQKNPTAFYLCASSIQGNTEAFFGQGTRLTVV.

This sequence joins TRBV4-3 and TRBJ1-1; weak D call: TRBD1 (6 bases). V gave up 3 bases and J gave up 0 bases, with 17 bases separating them. Germline assignment: CDR1 LGHNA and CDR2 YSLEER. The CDR3 covers 17 residues. The CDR3 loop is CASSQYKGRDMNTEAFF. CDR3 nucleotide sequence: TGCGCCAGCAGCCAGTACAAGGGGAGGGACATGAACACTGAAGCTTTCTTT.

The chain has TRBV12-5 and TRBJ1-2, with TRBD1 as a possible D gene (6 bases). Looked up from germline, CDR1 is LGHNT and CDR2 is FRNRAP. V was shortened by 0 bases and J by 5 bases, with 10 bases between the two germline ends. The CDR3 runs 14 residues. The CDR3 bases are TGTGCTAGTGGTTTGGTAGAAGGACAGTATGGCTACACCTTC. Protein sequence: CASGLVEGQYGYTF.